One sample yielded the 32 T cell receptor beta chains listed below, sequenced in a study of T cell repertoires in cytomegalovirus infection. No antigens are known for them. TCRdb analysed the reads with MiXCR anew, one entry per CDR3 protein. This table holds around 900,000 distinct CDR3 sequences, around 29% found once. The input for sequencing was cultured CD8+ T cells from PBMCs, taken from culture after CMV antigen stimulation. Receptors originate from a human donor in good health (CMV status not recorded). Some clones in this sample may be carry-over from other donors' samples.

This chain links TRBV7-9 with TRBJ1-3; 8 positions agree with TRBD1. The CDR3 extends over 14 amino acids. CDR1 and CDR2 from the germline V gene are SEHNR and FQNEAQ (reference sequence). After removal of 5 bases from V and 3 bases from J, the junction contained 3 bases not matched to a gene. CDR3 DNA: TGTGCCAGCAGCCCCAGGGGGCGTGGAAACACCATATATTTT. Its translation: CASSPRGRGNTIYF.

Only a few counts were recorded for this clonotype. This sequence joins TRBV12-3 or TRBV12-4 and TRBJ1-4; 7 bases map to TRBD1. This CDR3 contains 15 residues. V shed 6 bases and J 8 bases; nucleotides not matched to a gene: 12. In DNA, the CDR3 is TGTGCCAGCAGCCAATCCCCAGGGGGAGGAGAAAAACTGTTTTTT. Its translation is CASSQSPGGGEKLFF.

In this sample, this clonotype turned up a few times. This sequence joins TRBV24-1 and TRBJ2-5; D might be TRBD1 (5 bases). V lost 5 bases and J lost 5, with 14 bases in between. The CDR3 has 14 residues. Germline V lookup: CDR1 KGHDR, CDR2 SFDVKD. CDR3 region: CATSGTPDWETQYF. DNA for the CDR3: TGTGCCACCAGTGGGACACCCGATTGGGAGACCCAGTACTTC.

This clonotype was seen a handful of times. The rearrangement joins TRBV5-5 to TRBJ1-2, with 11 bases identical to TRBD1. Germline loops: CDR1 SGHKS, CDR2 YYEKEE (reference sequence). This CDR3 is 15 amino acids long. V shed 4 bases, J shed 8 bases, and the junction held 10 bases outside the gene matches. CDR3 protein: CASSPRTGGVYGYTF. In DNA form, the CDR3 reads TGTGCCAGCAGCCCCCGGACAGGGGGCGTGTACGGCTACACCTTC.

The CDR3 region has the DNA TGTGCCAGCAGCTTAGCTCCGAACAGGGGGCCTTACAATGAGCAGTTCTTC. Protein: CASSLAPNRGPYNEQFF. The rearrangement joins TRBV11-3 to TRBJ2-1, with 9 bases that match TRBD1. Germline V CDR1 and CDR2: SGHNT, YENEEA. J lost 4 bases, V lost 1 base, and 8 bases had no gene match. This CDR3 is built from 17 residues.

The genes are TRBV9 and TRBJ1-3; D unresolved. Looked up from germline, CDR1 is SGDLS and CDR2 is YYNGEE. With 4 bases removed from V and 3 bases from J, the gap between germline ends came to 14 bases. This CDR3 comprises 15 residues. The CDR3 sequence: CASSHRKGGGNTIYF. The CDR3 bases are TGTGCCAGCAGCCATAGAAAGGGAGGTGGAAACACCATATATTTT.

There are a few counts of this clonotype. The V gene is TRBV27, the J gene TRBJ1-6; D gene unclear. Looked up from germline, CDR1 is MNHEY and CDR2 is SMNVEV (reference sequence). This CDR3 spans 14 amino acids. V was pared by 7 bases and J by 7 bases, with 14 bases between. The CDR3 nucleotides read TGTGCCAGCACCCGGGTTGGGGAAAATTCACCCCTCCACTTT. Translating gives CASTRVGENSPLHF.

This rearrangement joins TRBV7-4 to TRBJ1-3, with D perhaps TRBD1 (6 bases). Germline values: CDR1 SGHVT, CDR2 SQSDAQ. V lost 7 bases and J lost 4, with 14 bases in between. There are 14 residues in the CDR3. This chain's CDR3 is CASKVQGSGNTIYF. Written as DNA, the CDR3 is TGTGCCAGCAAGGTCCAGGGGAGCGGAAACACCATATATTTT.

CDR3: CATSGGATDTQYF. The CDR3 bases are TGTGCCACCAGTGGCGGGGCAACAGATACGCAGTATTTT. The chain joins TRBV24-1 to TRBJ2-3, with D maybe TRBD2 (6 bases). The CDR3 is 13 amino acids. Per germline, CDR1 KGHDR and CDR2 SFDVKD. Trimming cost V 5 bases and J 3 bases, with 8 bases left between them.

Comment on this clonotype: Compared with germline, one end of the junction differs, possibly owing to a read error. The chain uses TRBV10-3 and TRBJ2-7, with 7 bases that match TRBD2. Germline V gene lookup returns CDR1 ENHRY and CDR2 SYGVKD. The CDR3 runs to 15 residues. The CDR3 DNA reads as TGTACCATCAGTGAGTCGGGGGGACGGCCCTACGAGCAGTACTTC. It yields the protein CTISESGGRPYEQYF.

This clonotype has just a few counts. V and J are TRBV7-6 and TRBJ1-2; D is unresolved. This CDR3 is built from 12 residues. V lost 7 bases, J lost 8 bases, and 14 bases lay in between. Germline V gives CDR1 SGHVS, CDR2 FNYEAQ. Written as DNA, the CDR3 is TGTGCCAGCATCCTTCGGGGTTGGGGCTACACCTTC. It translates to CASILRGWGYTF.

The chain combines TRBV5-4 with TRBJ2-2; D not certain. Germline loops: CDR1 SGHNT, CDR2 YYREEE (reference sequence). The CDR3 covers 15 residues. Trimming shortened V by 0 bases and J by 1 base, and 7 bases separated the two germline ends. The CDR3 DNA sequence: TGTGCCAGCAGCTTGGTGGCAGAGAACACCGGGGAGCTGTTTTTT. Its translation is CASSLVAENTGELFF.

This clonotype was observed many times. V usage is TRBV7-2 and J usage is TRBJ2-5, with D perhaps matching TRBD1 (5 bases). V gave up 4 bases and J gave up 0 bases, with 9 bases separating them. This CDR3 spans 14 amino acids. CDR1 is SGHTA and CDR2 is FQGNSA in the germline V gene. In DNA form, the CDR3 reads TGTGCCAGCAGCTCTGACAGCAACCAAGAGACCCAGTACTTC. The encoded protein is CASSSDSNQETQYF.

This clonotype has only a few counts. The chain links TRBV10-3 to TRBJ1-2; D is possibly TRBD1 (5 bases). V lost 8 bases, J lost 0 bases, and 7 bases lay in between. Germline lookup yields CDR1 ENHRY and CDR2 SYGVKD. There are 12 residues in the CDR3. The CDR3 DNA reads TGTGCCATCTCGACAGCTAACTATGGCTACACCTTC. Translated, it gives CAISTANYGYTF.

The chain links TRBV14 to TRBJ1-2; D unclear. V lost 0 bases, J lost 2 bases, and 7 bases lay in between. The CDR3 is 14 amino acids. The germline CDR1 and CDR2 sequences are SGHDN and FVKESK. The CDR3 region has the DNA TGTGCCAGCAGCCAAGATGTCTCCAACTATGGCTACACCTTC. This sequence encodes CASSQDVSNYGYTF.

The J gene is TRBJ2-3, the V gene TRBV4-1; 10 nucleotides agree with TRBD2. The CDR3 runs to 17 residues. Unmatched junction bases numbered 6, after V lost 2 bases and J lost 1 base. Germline V gene lookup returns CDR1 MGHRA and CDR2 YSYEKL. The CDR3 nucleotides are TGCGCCAGCAGCCAAAGTGCTACTAGCGGGGGCACAGATACGCAGTATTTT. Translation: CASSQSATSGGTDTQYF.

This clonotype was detected ten times or more. The rearrangement links TRBV7-6 to TRBJ1-5; tentatively, D is TRBD1 (5 bases). Germline V lookup: CDR1 SGHVS, CDR2 FNYEAQ. Trimming stripped 4 bases from V and 2 bases from J, with 12 bases between. The CDR3 spans 15 residues. The CDR3 DNA sequence: TGTGCCAGCAGCTCCGGGGCCGACGGCAATCAGCCCCAGCATTTT. Translated, it gives CASSSGADGNQPQHF.

The chain employs TRBV5-1 and TRBJ2-3; tentative D call: TRBD2 (5 bases). CDR1 and CDR2 (germline): SGHRS, YFSETQ. With 5 bases removed from V and 2 bases from J, the gap between germline ends came to 12 bases. The CDR3 covers 14 residues. The CDR3 region is CASSDGAVTDTQYF. The CDR3 DNA sequence: TGCGCCAGCAGTGATGGAGCGGTCACAGATACGCAGTATTTT.

The rearrangement uses TRBV7-4 and TRBJ2-1; D remains ambiguous. This CDR3 contains 17 residues. Trimming took 4 bases from V and 4 from J, leaving 20 bases between them. Germline lookup yields CDR1 SGHVT and CDR2 SQSDAQ. The CDR3 is CASSSSFAELGYNEQFF. The CDR3 DNA sequence: TGTGCCAGCAGCTCCTCTTTCGCGGAGTTAGGGTACAATGAGCAGTTCTTC.

This clonotype has only a few counts. The chain carries TRBV25-1 and TRBJ2-7; maybe TRBD2 (7 bases). V shed 1 base and J shed 5 bases, with 18 bases lying between them. The CDR3 contains 16 residues. The V gene's germline CDR1 is MGHDK and CDR2 SYGVNS. The CDR3 sequence is CASSESMGGPLNEQYF. In DNA form, the CDR3 reads TGTGCCAGCAGTGAATCAATGGGGGGGCCGCTAAACGAGCAGTACTTC.

The chain uses TRBV27 and TRBJ2-7; TRBD1 matches 8 bases. CDR1 is MNHEY and CDR2 is SMNVEV in the germline V gene (reference sequence). With 8 bases clipped from V and 7 bases from J, the junction kept 13 bases outside the gene matches. The CDR3 runs to 14 residues. CDR3 sequence: CASQRFRGPGEQYV. As DNA, the CDR3 is TGTGCCAGCCAAAGATTCAGGGGGCCGGGGGAGCAGTACGTC.

The chain is built from TRBV7-6 and TRBJ1-1; 8 bases fit TRBD1. Trimming took 5 bases from V and 2 from J; bases not matched to a gene: 16. The CDR3 runs to 18 residues. The germline V gene encodes CDR1 SGHVS and CDR2 FNYEAQ. The CDR3 spells CASSNYRGGRGGNTEAFF. The DNA of the CDR3 is TGTGCCAGCAGCAATTACAGGGGGGGGCGAGGTGGTAACACTGAAGCTTTCTTT. The entire variable domain, with the rest obtained from reference TRBV7-6 and TRBJ1-1, is as follows: GAGVSQSPRYKVTKRGQDVALRCDPISGHVSLYWYRQALGQGPEFLTYFNYEAQQDKSGLPNDRFSAERPEGSISTLTIQRTEQRDSAMYRCASSNYRGGRGGNTEAFFGQGTRLTVV.

The chain employs TRBV29-1 and TRBJ2-1; 11 bases map to TRBD1. V shed 3 bases and J 8 bases; nucleotides not matched to a gene: 12. Germline assignment: CDR1 SQVTM and CDR2 ANQGSEA. The CDR3 contains 16 residues. The CDR3 nucleotides read TGCAGCGTTGAGACCGGGACAGGGGGTCGCGGAGATGAGCAGTTCTTC. Translation: CSVETGTGGRGDEQFF.

About this clonotype itself: Being one base from a much bigger clone, this may be a read error. The J gene is TRBJ1-1, the V gene TRBV7-6; D uncertain. CDR1 SGHVS and CDR2 FNYEAQ come from the germline V gene. Deletions cut 4 bases from V and 4 bases from J, with 22 bases between. This CDR3 has 17 residues. CDR3 amino acids: CASSSPGGPSVSTEAFF. The CDR3 nucleotides read TGTGCCAGCAGCTCCCCAGGTGGTCCGTCTGTGAGCACTGAAGCTTTCTTT.

This clonotype showed up just a few times. The chain carries TRBV7-2 and TRBJ1-5; weak D call: TRBD1 (6 bases). The germline V and J ends were trimmed by 2 bases and 6 bases, with 11 bases remaining between them. The CDR3 runs to 14 residues. The V gene's germline CDR1 is SGHTA and CDR2 FQGNSA. The CDR3 DNA reads as TGTGCCAGCAGCTTATGGGGGCCCGGTCAGCCCCAGCATTTT. It codes for CASSLWGPGQPQHF. The full variable domain, with the rest looked up from reference TRBV7-2 and TRBJ1-5, is GAGVSQSPSNKVTEKGKDVELRCDPISGHTALYWYRQSLGQGLEFLIYFQGNSAPDKSGLPSDRFSAERTGGSVSTLTIQRTQQEDSAVYLCASSLWGPGQPQHFGDGTRLSIL.

This clonotype was seen at least ten times. The chain joins TRBV6-1 to TRBJ2-7; 8 bases align to TRBD1. The length of the CDR3 is 16 residues. V gave up 6 bases and J gave up 2 bases; unmatched junction bases: 12. CDR1 and CDR2 (germline): MNHNS, SASEGT. The chain's CDR3 is CASSNQPMGQAYEQYF. The DNA for the CDR3 is TGTGCCAGCAGCAACCAACCTATGGGACAGGCCTACGAGCAGTACTTC.

The V and J genes are TRBV28 and TRBJ2-3; 10 bases agree with TRBD1. Trimming at V came to 6 bases and at J to 6 bases, leaving 9 bases not matched to a gene. The germline gives CDR1 MDHEN, CDR2 SYDVKM. This CDR3 spans 15 amino acids. CDR3 in amino acids: CASSIRDRGYDTQYF. CDR3 bases: TGTGCCAGCAGCATCCGGGACAGGGGATACGATACGCAGTATTTT.

The table lists this clonotype with a few counts. The chain recombines TRBV7-2 with TRBJ2-2; D gene unclear. Per the germline V gene, CDR1 is SGHTA and CDR2 is FQGNSA. Deletions cut 5 bases from V and 6 bases from J, with 13 bases between. The CDR3 totals 14 residues. The CDR3 DNA follows: TGTGCCAGCAGCCCCCAAAACGGGCCCGGGGAGCTGTTTTTT. Protein sequence: CASSPQNGPGELFF.

V and J are TRBV5-1 and TRBJ1-1, with a possible D match to TRBD1 (6 bases). V was trimmed by 4 bases and J by 3 bases, leaving 13 bases between them. The CDR3 length is 14 residues. Germline CDR1 and CDR2: SGHRS and YFSETQ. Written as DNA, the CDR3 is TGCGCCAGCAGCCTTGACAGGCGGGACACTGAAGCTTTCTTT. Translation gives CASSLDRRDTEAFF.

A few counts support this clonotype. V gene TRBV27 combines with J gene TRBJ2-5; 10 nucleotides line up with TRBD2. Germline values: CDR1 MNHEY, CDR2 SMNVEV (reference sequence). CDR3 size: 15 residues. The trim removed 6 bases at V and 5 bases at J, leaving 9 bases unmatched. CDR3: CASSSRTSGWETQYF. DNA of the CDR3: TGTGCCAGCAGCTCTAGGACTAGCGGATGGGAGACCCAGTACTTC.

This clonotype was recorded a few times. The chain uses TRBV7-3 and TRBJ1-1; TRBD1 agrees at 8 bases. The CDR3 is made up of 15 amino acids. Germline CDR1 and CDR2: SGHTA and FQGTGA. After removal of 3 bases from V and 0 bases from J, the junction contained 3 bases not matched to a gene. The CDR3 coding sequence is TGTGCCAGCAGCTTGGCAGGGGGCGTGAACACTGAAGCTTTCTTT. Protein sequence: CASSLAGGVNTEAFF.

This clonotype was seen a handful of times. This chain joins TRBV7-2 and TRBJ2-7; 9 bases fit TRBD1. Trimming at V came to 5 bases and at J to 2 bases, leaving 10 bases not matched to a gene. The germline V gene encodes CDR1 SGHTA and CDR2 FQGNSA. The CDR3 runs 16 residues. CDR3 in DNA: TGTGCCAGCAGCCCCCCCCGGGACAGGGTTACCTACGAGCAGTACTTC. It is translated as CASSPPRDRVTYEQYF.